What follows are 16 T cell receptor beta chains derived from one specimen sequenced in a study of Ad26.COV2.S vaccination and SARS-CoV-2 variants. The treatment: some 20 received Ad26.COV2.S at low or high dose, single or two shots; a few received placebo; per-sample allocation not given. Following the first vaccine or placebo injection, samples were taken on day 63. Some clones are missing from TCRdb's copy, which holds only in-frame ones; the method was immunoSEQ multiplex PCR. The top ten hold approximately 5% of the sample, which has 300,000 to 350,000 clones, 80% to 90% seen once. Sequencing was performed on peripheral blood, taken in a trial of Ad26.COV2.S vaccine versus placebo. All receptors derive from a person aged 18 to 59 who received the Ad26.COV2.S COVID-19 vaccine or a placebo.

J is TRBJ1-6 and V is TRBV7-2; D gene ambiguous. CDR3 length: 14 residues. The V end lost 5 bases, the J end lost 2 bases, and 7 bases lay between the germline ends. CDR1 and CDR2 from the germline V gene are SGHTA and FQGNSA. The CDR3 DNA is TGTGCCAGCAGCCCTTCCCCCTATAATTCACCCCTCCACTTT. This gives the protein CASSPSPYNSPLHF. Filled out from reference TRBV7-2 and TRBJ1-6, the complete variable domain reads GAGVSQSPSNKVTEKGKDVELRCDPISGHTALYWYRQSLGQGLEFLIYFQGNSAPDKSGLPSDRFSAERTGGSVSTLTIQRTQQEDSAVYLCASSPSPYNSPLHFGNGTRLTVT.

The chain employs TRBV7-9 and TRBJ2-7; D could derive from TRBD1 or TRBD2 (5 bases each). Germline CDR1 reads SEHNR; CDR2 reads FQNEAQ (reference sequence). CDR3 size: 13 residues. The ends were cut back, 7 bases at V and 2 bases at J, with 12 bases in the middle. CDR3: CASIRDGAYEQYF. The CDR3, as DNA: TGTGCCAGCATCCGGGACGGAGCCTACGAGCAGTACTTC.

The gene calls are TRBV7-9 and TRBJ1-6; D not certain. In germline, CDR1 is SEHNR, CDR2 FQNEAQ (reference sequence). This CDR3 region has 16 residues. Trimming shortened V by 1 base and J by 0 bases, and 7 bases separated the two germline ends. The CDR3: CASSLGGSSYNSPLHF. The CDR3 nucleotides read TGTGCCAGCAGCTTAGGAGGGAGCTCCTATAATTCACCCCTCCACTTT.

V usage is TRBV6-2 or TRBV6-3 and J usage is TRBJ2-3; 7 bases match TRBD1. Trimming took 5 bases from V and 2 from J; bases not matched to a gene: 13. The germline V gene encodes CDR1 MNHEY and CDR2 SVGEGT. The CDR3 extends over 17 amino acids. The CDR3 DNA reads as TGTGCCAGCAGTGGGGGAGTGACAGGGACCTACACAGATACGCAGTATTTT. Its protein product is CASSGGVTGTYTDTQYF.

This clone appeared a single time. CDR3 region: CSVEGFTSYNEQFF. CDR3 sequence (DNA): TGCAGCGTTGAAGGCTTCACCTCCTACAATGAGCAGTTCTTC. The V gene is TRBV29-1, the J gene TRBJ2-1, with D unclear. The germline gives CDR1 SQVTM, CDR2 ANQGSEA. The CDR3 spans 14 residues. The V end was cut by 1 base, the J end by 0 bases, with 7 bases between.

The rearrangement links TRBV10-3 to TRBJ1-2; D unresolved. The V and J ends lost 6 bases and 4 bases respectively, with 15 bases between them. CDR3 length equals 14 residues. CDR1 is ENHRY, CDR2 SYGVKD, per germline. The CDR3 bases are TGTGCCATCAGAGATCACCAAGGGAGCTATGGCTACACCTTC. It specifies CAIRDHQGSYGYTF.

This chain uses TRBV19 with TRBJ1-5; tentatively, D is TRBD1 (5 bases). Trimming removed 7 bases from V and 5 bases from J, with 18 bases in between. The germline V gene has CDR1 LNHDA and CDR2 SQIVND (reference sequence). The CDR3 runs to 15 residues. The DNA of the CDR3 is TGTGCCAGTACCACGGGGGGAGAGGGGTATCAGCCCCAGCATTTT. Encoded protein: CASTTGGEGYQPQHF.

The chain carries TRBV27 and TRBJ2-2; D tentatively fits TRBD1 or TRBD2 (5 bases each). The CDR3 length is 15 residues. Germline CDR1 is MNHEY and CDR2 is SMNVEV (reference sequence). Trimming cost V 0 bases and J 2 bases, with 7 bases left between them. CDR3 bases: TGTGCCAGCAGTTTATCGGGACGAAACACCGGGGAGCTGTTTTTT. It specifies CASSLSGRNTGELFF.

In DNA, the CDR3 is TGTGCCAGCAGTGGCTCTGGAAACACCATATATTTT. Protein: CASSGSGNTIYF. V usage is TRBV12-3 or TRBV12-4 and J usage is TRBJ1-3; D not resolved. V was clipped by 5 bases and J by 0 bases, with 2 bases between them. CDR3 length: 12 residues.

The chain employs TRBV7-2 and TRBJ2-7, with 8 bases aligning to TRBD2. Germline V gene sequence: CDR1 SGHTA, CDR2 FQGNSA. V was pared by 5 bases and J by 1 base, with 7 bases of the junction left unmatched. The CDR3 is 15 residues long. The CDR3 DNA follows: TGTGCCAGCAGCCGTCGTACTAGCGGTTCCTACGAGCAGTACTTC. It translates to CASSRRTSGSYEQYF.

V usage is TRBV19 and J usage is TRBJ2-5; TRBD2 matches at 8 bases. The CDR3 is 13 residues long. CDR1 is LNHDA and CDR2 is SQIVND in the germline V gene (reference sequence). The J segment lost 2 bases and the V segment lost 6 bases, leaving 2 bases of the junction unmatched. This CDR3 is CASRTSGQETQYF. CDR3 sequence (DNA): TGTGCCAGTAGAACTAGCGGTCAAGAGACCCAGTACTTC.

The table lists this clone with a few counts. The genes are TRBV5-6 and TRBJ2-7, with D perhaps TRBD1 (5 bases). The CDR3 spans 15 residues. Per the germline V gene, CDR1 is SGHDT and CDR2 is YYEEEE. Trimming stripped 0 bases from V and 4 bases from J, with 14 bases between. Written as DNA, the CDR3 is TGTGCCAGCAGCTTGGGAGCAGGGTCGTTGTACGAGCAGTACTTC. Translating it yields CASSLGAGSLYEQYF. Variable domain in full (rest from reference TRBV5-6 and TRBJ2-7): DAGVTQSPTHLIKTRGQQVTLRCSPKSGHDTVSWYQQALGQGPQFIFQYYEEEERQRGNFPDRFSGHQFPNYSSELNVNALLLGDSALYLCASSLGAGSLYEQYFGPGTRLTVT.

A note on this clone: This same CDR3 is encoded by further DNA sequences in the sample. The chain combines TRBV6-5 with TRBJ2-2, with D unclear. The CDR3 extends over 12 amino acids. Germline V gene lookup returns CDR1 MNHEY and CDR2 SVGAGI. The V end was cut by 4 bases, the J end by 4 bases, with 4 bases between. This CDR3 is CASSSGTGELFF. The CDR3 region has the DNA TGTGCCAGCAGTTCGGGCACCGGGGAGCTGTTTTTT.

This clone was seen once. The V and J genes are TRBV28 and TRBJ2-1, with 9 bases lining up with TRBD1. The V segment lost 3 bases and the J segment 5 bases; nucleotides outside the gene matches: 5. Germline V lookup: CDR1 MDHEN, CDR2 SYDVKM. The CDR3 length is 15 residues. CDR3 sequence: CASSFPNRGHNEQFF. CDR3 in DNA: TGTGCCAGCAGTTTCCCGAACAGGGGGCACAATGAGCAGTTCTTC. The full variable domain, in which reference TRBV28 and TRBJ2-1 provide the parts outside the CDR3, is DVKVTQSSRYLVKRTGEKVFLECVQDMDHENMFWYRQDPGLGLRLIYFSYDVKMKEKGDIPEGYSVSREKKERFSLILESASTNQTSMYLCASSFPNRGHNEQFFGPGTRLTVL.

This clone showed up just once. V and J are TRBV30 and TRBJ2-1, with D possibly being TRBD1 or TRBD2 (7 bases each). The ends were cut back, 0 bases at V and 1 base at J, with 19 bases in the middle. Germline V lookup: CDR1 GTSNPN, CDR2 SVGIG (reference sequence). The CDR3 runs 18 residues. CDR3 sequence: CAWSVHPSRGGSYNEQFF. CDR3 bases: TGTGCCTGGAGTGTACACCCAAGCAGGGGGGGATCCTACAATGAGCAGTTCTTC.

The chain has TRBV20-1 and TRBJ1-1, with TRBD1 as a possible D gene (5 bases). CDR1 DFQATT and CDR2 SNEGSKA come from the germline V gene (reference sequence). The CDR3 is made up of 14 amino acids. Trimming cost V 3 bases and J 1 base, with 12 bases left between them. The CDR3 nucleotides are TGCAGTGCTAGTGGCCGGGGGGAGAACACTGAAGCTTTCTTT. It translates to CSASGRGENTEAFF.